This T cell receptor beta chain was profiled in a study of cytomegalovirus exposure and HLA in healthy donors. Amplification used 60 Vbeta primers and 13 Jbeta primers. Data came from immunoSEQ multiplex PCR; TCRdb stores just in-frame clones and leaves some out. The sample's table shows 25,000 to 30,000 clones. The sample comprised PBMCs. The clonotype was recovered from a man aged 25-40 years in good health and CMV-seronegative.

The CDR3 nucleotides read TGTGCCAGCAGCTTCGAACGACTAGTTGGTGAGCAGTTCTTC. Protein sequence: CASSFERLVGEQFF. The rearrangement links TRBV12-1 to TRBJ2-1; the table's TRBD2 call for D was not verified on the DNA. TRBV12-1 is reported as a pseudogene. This CDR3 is built from 14 residues.